Listed below are T cell receptor beta chains from one sample, sequenced in a study of CD8+CD57+ T cells in acquired aplastic anemia. TCRdb used MiXCR to reprocess the reads, holding one entry per CDR3 protein. This repertoire shows some 290,000 distinct CDR3 sequences, approximately 55% found once; its top ten account for roughly 8%. Sequenced input: sorted CD4+, CD8+, or CD8+CD57+ T cells (not recorded which) from PBMCs. The receptor source for this set is a human donor with severe aplastic anemia or a healthy control (not recorded which). The CDR3 runs from the conserved cysteine through the conserved F or W. The D gene is left open where the match is weak. Where a row states a size, it is once, few, many or the class of an expanded clone; other rows omit it.

D,V,size,J,CDR3,DNA
TRBD1,TRBV7-9,many,TRBJ1-3,CASSKRGTGPSGNTIYF,TGTGCCAGCAGCAAAAGAGGGACAGGGCCCTCTGGAAACACCATATATTTT
TRBD2,TRBV7-9,-,TRBJ2-3,CASSVAGVKDTQYF,TGTGCCAGCAGCGTAGCGGGAGTGAAAGATACGCAGTATTTT
-,TRBV10-3,-,TRBJ2-7,CAISQDTLEQYF,TGTGCCATCAGCCAGGACACCCTCGAGCAGTACTTC
TRBD2,TRBV11-3,-,TRBJ2-1,CASNRGLAGGYNEQFF,TGCGCCAGCAACCGAGGTCTAGCGGGGGGCTACAATGAGCAGTTCTTC
-,TRBV19,once,TRBJ1-1,CASSIDTGMNTEAFF,TGTGCCAGTAGTATAGATACAGGGATGAACACTGAAGCTTTCTTT
-,TRBV20-1,-,TRBJ2-7,CSARDRGTYEQYF,TGCAGTGCTAGAGATCGGGGAACCTACGAGCAGTACTTC
TRBD2,TRBV10-3,-,TRBJ2-2,CATTTSSGAHTGELFF,TGTGCCACTACCACATCTAGCGGGGCCCACACCGGGGAGCTGTTTTTT
-,TRBV7-2,-,TRBJ2-7,CASSLGAGREQYF,TGTGCCAGCAGCTTGGGGGCGGGAAGGGAGCAGTACTTC
TRBD2,TRBV5-8,-,TRBJ2-3,CASSYAGRGGDTQYF,TGTGCCAGCAGCTACGCGGGGCGGGGGGGGGATACGCAGTATTTT
-,TRBV5-4,-,TRBJ1-3,CASSLEVSGNTIYF,TGTGCCAGCAGCTTGGAGGTTTCTGGAAACACCATATATTTT
TRBD2,TRBV7-2,-,TRBJ2-7,CASSLSRVSGRKYEQYF,TGTGCCAGCAGCTTGTCCCGGGTAAGCGGGAGAAAGTACGAGCAGTACTTC
-,TRBV7-9,-,TRBJ2-2,CASTPLPGELFF,TGTGCCAGCACACCCCTCCCGGGGGAGCTGTTTTTT
TRBD1,TRBV7-9,once,TRBJ2-7,CASSRGKTGGYEQYF,TGTGCCAGCAGCCGAGGGAAGACAGGGGGGTACGAGCAGTACTTC
-,TRBV6-5,-,TRBJ2-2,CATSTVSGNTGELFF,TGTGCCACCTCGACGGTCAGCGGGAACACCGGGGAGCTGTTTTTT
-,TRBV20-1,once,TRBJ1-6,CSASVGPMNSPLHF,TGCAGTGCTAGTGTGGGACCGATGAATTCACCCCTCCACTTT
TRBD1,TRBV4-1,-,TRBJ1-6,CASSQGEGTGDSPLHF,TGCGCCAGCAGCCAAGGCGAGGGGACAGGGGATTCACCCCTCCACTTT
-,TRBV4-1,-,TRBJ1-6,CASSQDGAKDSPLHF,TGCGCCAGCAGCCAAGATGGGGCCAAGGATTCACCCCTCCACTTT
-,TRBV18,-,TRBJ1-6,CASSPRQELPLTPLHF,TGTGCCAGCTCACCGCGACAGGAATTGCCTTTAACACCCCTCCACTTT
-,TRBV10-3,many,TRBJ1-1,CAISARDMNTEAFF,TGTGCCATCAGTGCCCGGGACATGAACACTGAAGCTTTCTTT
-,TRBV10-3,-,TRBJ1-1,CAISDGRTEAFF,TGTGCCATCAGTGACGGGAGGACAGAAGCTTTCTTT
-,TRBV2,-,TRBJ2-3,CATTGTSTDTQYF,TGTGCCACCACGGGGACTAGCACAGATACGCAGTATTTT
TRBD2,TRBV2,-,TRBJ2-7,CASSGSLAGVSDEQYF,TGTGCCAGCAGTGGGTCGTTAGCGGGGGTCAGCGACGAGCAGTACTTC
-,TRBV3-1,many,TRBJ1-3,CASSQLTAGSGNTIYF,TGTGCCAGCAGCCAATTAACCGCTGGCTCTGGAAACACCATATATTTT
TRBD2,TRBV5-1,-,TRBJ2-5,CASSFGGGGRGETQYF,TGCGCCAGCAGCTTCGGGGGGGGGGGAAGGGGAGAGACCCAGTACTTC
-,TRBV5-6,-,TRBJ2-1,CASSLKTSRFF,TGTGCCAGCAGCTTGAAGACTAGTCGGTTCTTC
-,TRBV5-1,few,TRBJ2-3,CASSLVVSRADTQYF,TGCGCCAGCAGCTTGGTAGTTAGTCGAGCAGATACGCAGTATTTT
-,TRBV7-2,-,TRBJ1-6,CATSLSSPLGSPLHF,TGTGCCACCAGTTTGTCCAGCCCATTAGGTTCACCCCTCCACTTT
-,TRBV14,-,TRBJ1-2,CASSHGRNYGYTF,TGTGCCAGCAGCCACGGCAGGAACTATGGCTACACCTTC
TRBD1,TRBV20-1,-,TRBJ2-3,CSATTTGVSTDTQYF,TGCAGTGCCACTACCACAGGGGTTAGCACAGATACGCAGTATTTT
-,TRBV2,-,TRBJ1-3,CASVQANSGNTIYF,TGTGCCAGTGTACAGGCAAACTCTGGAAACACCATATATTTT
-,TRBV28,many,TRBJ1-2,CASKQGGNYGYTF,TGTGCCAGCAAACAGGGAGGGAACTATGGCTACACCTTC
-,TRBV5-1,many,TRBJ1-2,CASSLGLDYGYTF,TGCGCCAGCAGCTTGGGGCTTGACTATGGCTACACCTTC
TRBD2,TRBV7-2,-,TRBJ2-7,CASSGGGPSYEQYF,TGTGCCAGCAGCGGGGGAGGGCCCTCCTACGAGCAGTACTTC
TRBD1,TRBV7-8,once,TRBJ1-2,CASSLDRTGGYGYTF,TGTGCCAGCAGCTTAGATCGGACAGGGGGCTATGGCTACACCTTC
TRBD2,TRBV2,-,TRBJ2-1,CASSEILAGEGEQFF,TGTGCCAGCAGTGAGATCCTAGCGGGAGAGGGTGAGCAGTTCTTC
-,TRBV12-3/TRBV12-4,-,TRBJ2-3,CASSTGADTQYF,TGTGCCAGCAGCACGGGGGCAGATACGCAGTATTTT
TRBD1,TRBV7-9,-,TRBJ1-4,CASSANRGIDEKLFF,TGTGCCAGCAGCGCCAACAGGGGGATAGATGAAAAACTGTTTTTT
TRBD2,TRBV2,-,TRBJ2-7,CASRAPKASGSYEQYF,TGTGCCAGCAGGGCCCCGAAGGCTAGCGGGAGTTACGAGCAGTACTTC
-,TRBV20-1,many,TRBJ1-5,CSARAGYSNQPQHF,TGCAGTGCTAGAGCTGGTTATAGCAATCAGCCCCAGCATTTT
-,TRBV3-1,few,TRBJ1-4,CASSRTLNEKLFF,TGTGCCAGCAGCCGGACGTTAAATGAAAAACTGTTTTTT
-,TRBV5-1,few,TRBJ1-2,CASSLQGMNYGYTF,TGCGCCAGCAGCTTGCAGGGAATGAACTATGGCTACACCTTC
TRBD2,TRBV7-9,-,TRBJ2-7,CASSLGAAGPYEQYF,TGTGCCAGCAGCTTAGGTGCAGCGGGACCATACGAGCAGTACTTC
-,TRBV20-1,-,TRBJ2-5,CSASVAVQETQYF,TGCAGTGCTAGTGTGGCAGTTCAAGAGACCCAGTACTTC
-,TRBV7-9,-,TRBJ1-4,CASSLEGGGNEKLFF,TGTGCCAGCAGCCTGGAGGGTGGGGGCAATGAAAAACTGTTTTTT
-,TRBV19,-,TRBJ2-3,CASSNPDRASTDTQYF,TGTGCCAGTAGTAACCCGGACCGAGCTAGCACAGATACGCAGTATTTT
TRBD1,TRBV14,many,TRBJ1-6,CASSQSTGGYNSPLHF,TGTGCCAGCAGCCAGTCGACAGGGGGTTATAATTCACCCCTCCACTTT
-,TRBV7-9,-,TRBJ1-2,CASSLAGSYTF,TGTGCCAGCAGCTTAGCGGGCTCCTACACCTTC
TRBD2,TRBV24-1,many,TRBJ2-1,CATSSSGGRYNEQFF,TGTGCCACCTCATCTAGCGGGGGCCGCTACAATGAGCAGTTCTTC
-,TRBV6-1,-,TRBJ2-5,CASSVTVSGQLETQYF,TGTGCCAGCAGTGTGACTGTATCAGGACAGTTGGAGACCCAGTACTTC
-,TRBV11-2,-,TRBJ2-3,CASSLDHGTQYF,TGTGCCAGCAGCTTAGATCACGGTACGCAGTATTTT
TRBD2,TRBV24-1,-,TRBJ2-3,CATSVQREAVTDTQYF,TGTGCCACCAGTGTGCAGCGGGAGGCGGTAACAGATACGCAGTATTTT
-,TRBV10-3,many,TRBJ1-1,CAISVGLSDGAFF,TGTGCCATCAGTGTCGGGCTTTCCGATGGGGCTTTCTTT
-,TRBV19,once,TRBJ2-6,CASSTQGKSGANVLTF,TGTGCCAGTAGTACACAGGGTAAATCTGGGGCCAACGTCCTGACTTTC
-,TRBV7-4,few,TRBJ1-4,CASSLGEYNEKLSF,TGTGCCAGCAGCTTAGGGGAGTACAATGAGAAACTGTCTTTT
-,TRBV7-8,many,TRBJ1-1,CASSSQNTEAFF,TGTGCCAGCAGCTCGCAAAACACTGAAGCTTTCTTT
-,TRBV7-9,few,TRBJ1-5,CASSQSGRRQPQHF,TGTGCCAGCAGCCAGTCGGGCAGGCGTCAGCCCCAGCATTTT
-,TRBV19,-,TRBJ2-7,CASSILSRVYEQYF,TGTGCCAGTAGTATTCTATCCAGGGTCTACGAGCAGTACTTC